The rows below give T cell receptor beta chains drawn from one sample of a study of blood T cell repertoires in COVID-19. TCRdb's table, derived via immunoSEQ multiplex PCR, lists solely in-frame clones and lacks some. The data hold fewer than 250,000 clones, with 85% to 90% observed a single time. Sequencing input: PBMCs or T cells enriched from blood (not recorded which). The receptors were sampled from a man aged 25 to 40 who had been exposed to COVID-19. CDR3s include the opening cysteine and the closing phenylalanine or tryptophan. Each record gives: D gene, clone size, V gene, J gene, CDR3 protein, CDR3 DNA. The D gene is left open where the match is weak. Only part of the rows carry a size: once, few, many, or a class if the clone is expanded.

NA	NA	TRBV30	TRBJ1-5	CAWRPGEPNQPQHF	TGTGCCTGGAGGCCAGGGGAACCCAATCAGCCCCAGCATTTT
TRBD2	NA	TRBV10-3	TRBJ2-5	CAISLAGVETQYF	TGTGCCATCAGCCTAGCGGGGGTGGAGACCCAGTACTTC
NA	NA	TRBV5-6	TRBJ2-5	CASSLRVLAQETQYF	TGTGCCAGCAGCCTCCGGGTCCTAGCACAAGAGACCCAGTACTTC
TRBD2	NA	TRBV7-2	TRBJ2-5	CASSLGLAGGYQETQYF	TGTGCCAGCAGCTTAGGACTAGCGGGGGGCTATCAAGAGACCCAGTACTTC
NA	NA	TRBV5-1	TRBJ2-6	CASSLQGSSGANVLTF	TGCGCCAGCAGCTTACAGGGTTCGTCTGGGGCCAACGTCCTGACTTTC
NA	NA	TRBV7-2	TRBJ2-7	CASSPIGVEQYF	TGTGCCAGCAGCCCTATAGGGGTCGAGCAGTACTTC
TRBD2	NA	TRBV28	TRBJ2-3	CASPPPSGGHTDTQYF	TGTGCCAGCCCCCCCCCTAGCGGGGGGCACACAGATACGCAGTATTTT
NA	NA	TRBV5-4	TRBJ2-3	CASSSPLADTQYF	TGTGCCAGCAGCTCACCACTCGCAGATACGCAGTATTTT
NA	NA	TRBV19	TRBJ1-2	CASTRDNIQGYTF	TGTGCCAGTACTCGGGACAACATACAGGGCTACACCTTC
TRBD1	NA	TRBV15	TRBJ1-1	CATRGDSVQAFF	TGTGCCACCAGGGGGGACAGTGTACAAGCTTTCTTT
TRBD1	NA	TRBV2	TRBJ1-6	CASRSTGGFSYNSPLHF	TGTGCCAGCAGGTCTACAGGGGGTTTTTCCTATAATTCACCCCTCCACTTT
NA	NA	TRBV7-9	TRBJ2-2	CASSLVAQFELFF	TGTGCCAGCAGCTTAGTAGCGCAGTTTGAGCTGTTTTTT
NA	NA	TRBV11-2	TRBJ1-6	CASSLEPEGRSPLHF	TGTGCCAGCAGCTTAGAACCCGAGGGAAGGTCACCCCTCCACTTT
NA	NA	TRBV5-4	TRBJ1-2	CASSLGGGYTF	TGTGCCAGCAGCTTGGGCGGAGGCTACACCTTC
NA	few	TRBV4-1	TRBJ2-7	CASSQDLEDEQYF	TGCGCCAGCAGCCAAGATCTGGAGGACGAGCAGTACTTC